The entry below gives a single T cell receptor beta chain sequence along with its context. Its cognate antigen is unknown. A much larger clone lies one base from this, so it may be a read error. The authors produced cDNA by 5'RACE using 10-nucleotide random UMIs. Every sequencing run generated over 170 million TCR-beta sequences from 15-18 subjects. TCRdb re-called the 5' RACE reads through MiXCR, storing one row per CDR3 protein. The sample lists 93,000 or so distinct CDR3 sequences; roughly a tenth were seen once. The data were taken from a study of neurological immune-mediated disorders. This CDR3 has 19 amino acids. Germline V CDR1 and CDR2: LGHNA, YNFKEQ. Time point of the sample: longitudinal time-point 3. General study findings and limits: Multiple sclerosis was found to have the least TCR clonal expansion, below healthy controls, and HTLV-1-associated myelopathy the most.

J is TRBJ2-3 and V is TRBV4-2; perhaps D is TRBD1 or TRBD2 (5 bases each). Material: PBMCs. This clonotype was sampled from a female donor with HTLV-1-associated myelopathy (HAM/TSP). The CDR3 sequence is CARSQDLVAKKGEPDTQYF. In nucleotides, the CDR3 is TGTGCCAGAAGCCAAGATCTTGTGGCGAAAAAAGGGGAGCCAGATACGCAGTATTTT.